This entry concerns a single TCR beta chain. These data originate in a study of CD8+ T cells in alopecia areata. Following RNA extraction, reverse transcription yielded cDNA that acted as the sequencing template. Measured with immunoSEQ multiplex PCR; TCRdb has only the in-frame clones, and not every one. The sample carries over 150,000 clones, less than 70% recorded once. Germline CDR1 is SEHNR and CDR2 is FQNEAQ (reference sequence). CDR3 size: 16 residues. V gave up 5 bases and J gave up 0 bases, with 16 bases separating them. Noted treatment: oral pan-JAK inhibitor, 5-10 mg twice daily. V usage is TRBV7-9 and J usage is TRBJ1-2; a weak D match, TRBD1 (6 bases). This sequence originates from a human donor with alopecia areata. The sample in question was CD4+ T cells sorted from blood, obtained at week 24, from a patient treated with tofacitinib. For the CDR3, the DNA is TGTGCCAGCAGCCGGGACAACACACGAACTAACTATGGCTACACCTTC. Its translation: CASSRDNTRTNYGYTF.